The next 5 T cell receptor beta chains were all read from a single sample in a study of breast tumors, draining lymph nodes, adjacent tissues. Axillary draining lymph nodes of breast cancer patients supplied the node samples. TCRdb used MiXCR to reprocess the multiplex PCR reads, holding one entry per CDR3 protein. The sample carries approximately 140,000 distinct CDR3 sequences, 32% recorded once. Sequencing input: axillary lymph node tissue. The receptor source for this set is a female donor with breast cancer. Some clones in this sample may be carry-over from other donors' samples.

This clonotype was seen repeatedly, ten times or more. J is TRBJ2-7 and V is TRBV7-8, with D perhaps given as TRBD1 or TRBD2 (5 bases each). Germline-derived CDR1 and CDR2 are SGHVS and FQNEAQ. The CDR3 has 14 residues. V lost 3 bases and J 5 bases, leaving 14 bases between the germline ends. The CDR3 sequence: CASSLGGGVNEQYV. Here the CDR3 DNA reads TGTGCCAGCAGCTTGGGTGGGGGTGTAAACGAGCAGTACGTC.

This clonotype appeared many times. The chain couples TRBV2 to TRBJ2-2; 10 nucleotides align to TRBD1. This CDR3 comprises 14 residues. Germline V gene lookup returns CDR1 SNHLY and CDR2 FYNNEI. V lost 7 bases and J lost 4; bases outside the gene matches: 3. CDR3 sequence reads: CASTRDRGTGELFF. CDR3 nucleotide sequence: TGTGCCAGCACCAGGGACAGGGGCACCGGGGAGCTGTTTTTT.

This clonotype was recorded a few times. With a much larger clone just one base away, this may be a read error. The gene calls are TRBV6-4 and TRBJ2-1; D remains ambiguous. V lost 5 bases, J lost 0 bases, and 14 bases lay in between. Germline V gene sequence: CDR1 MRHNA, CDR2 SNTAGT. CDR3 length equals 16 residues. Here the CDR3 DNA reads TGTGCCAGCAGTCTTAGCCCCAGGAGCTCCTACAATGAGCAGTTCTTC. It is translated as CASSLSPRSSYNEQFF.

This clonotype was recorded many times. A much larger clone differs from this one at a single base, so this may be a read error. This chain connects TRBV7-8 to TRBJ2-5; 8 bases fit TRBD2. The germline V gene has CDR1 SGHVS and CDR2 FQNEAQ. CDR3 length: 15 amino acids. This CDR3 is CASSKRTSRGETQHF. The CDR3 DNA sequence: TGTGCCAGCAGTAAACGGACTAGCAGAGGGGAGACCCAGCACTTC.

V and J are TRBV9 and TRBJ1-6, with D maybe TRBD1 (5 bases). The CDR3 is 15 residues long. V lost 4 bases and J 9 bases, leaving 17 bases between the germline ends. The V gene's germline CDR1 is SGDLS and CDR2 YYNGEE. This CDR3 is CASSSASYGGSPLHF. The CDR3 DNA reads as TGTGCCAGCAGCTCGGCTTCTTACGGGGGTTCACCCCTCCACTTT.